The rows below give T cell receptor beta chains drawn from one sample of a study of T cell responses to AZD1222 COVID-19 vaccine. Here immunoSEQ multiplex PCR was the method, and the copy in TCRdb shows in-frame clones only, minus some. The sample shows around 120,000 clones, roughly 91% of them seen only once. Sequenced material: peripheral blood, taken 28 days after the second AZD1222 dose. The origin of the receptors is an adult who received the AZD1222 COVID-19 vaccine. CDR3s leave out the opening cysteine and the closing phenylalanine or tryptophan. Each record gives: V gene, CDR3 length, D gene, CDR3 protein. The D gene is left open where the match is weak.

>TRBV19|12|TRBD2
ASSTSGPTYEQY
>TRBV5-4|12|-
ASSLGRVESPLH
>TRBV10-1|14|-
ASSESGHPSYNEQF
>TRBV28|12|TRBD2
ASSSRGGTYEQY
>TRBV12-3/TRBV12-4|11|TRBD2
ASSTSGTDTQY
>TRBV27|12|-
ASRAAVVTGELF
>TRBV25-1|11|-
ASSIQGTYGYT
>TRBV20-1|17|TRBD2
SASGGYQGTSGSPDTQY
>TRBV19|11|TRBD1
ASQTGAVGELF
>TRBV7-6|13|-
ASSLSGTPQETQY
>TRBV7-9|11|-
ASSSNANEKLF
>TRBV5-1|12|-
ASSLGGRTGELF
>TRBV19|13|-
ASSPSPTGPYGYT
>TRBV9|17|-
ASSVGLSGGASGANVLT
>TRBV2|9|-
ASSGFGTQY
>TRBV9|15|-
ASSVTFRVMGKTEAF
>TRBV5-1|11|-
ASSLDGEAPQY
>TRBV27|13|-
ASSLNRDRGTEAF
>TRBV11-2|13|-
ASSPSAGGHTEAF
>TRBV7-9|14|TRBD1
ASSLVSAGGEQPQH
>TRBV30|11|-
AWSRGSGNTIY
>TRBV6-5|13|-
ASTPGRGWQTEAF
>TRBV10-3|14|TRBD1
AISESGQGAGSPLH
>TRBV2|11|-
ASSVEGPYGYT
>TRBV7-9|13|TRBD1
ASSLIRTGDNEQF
>TRBV4-1|14|-
ASSQDSSATNEKLF
>TRBV7-2|13|TRBD1
ASSSTGAIGYEQY
>TRBV5-5|12|-
ASSLGSSNQPQH
>TRBV10-3|13|-
AISESTAANTEAF
>TRBV2|11|TRBD1
ASTGQGGYEQY
>TRBV30|8|-
AWRRQGYT
>TRBV5-1|12|-
ASSPMGGTDTQY
>TRBV20-1|15|TRBD1
SASGTGASGTNEKLF
>TRBV28|13|TRBD1
ASSSPGQTQETQY
>TRBV29-1|11|-
SVSGDELPGYT
>TRBV12-5|13|TRBD1
ASGGGTAPGNTIY
>TRBV21-1|15|-
ASSKGWGRGSNQPQH
>TRBV14|13|-
ASSLWGLQGREQF
>TRBV7-9|12|TRBD1
ASSEQGAGQPQH
>TRBV28|10|-
ASRSWPYEQY
>TRBV19|14|TRBD1
ASSHADRSPYNEQF
>TRBV7-9|11|TRBD1
ASSSFDRAEQY
>TRBV18|13|-
ASSGTGDGADTQY
>TRBV19|12|-
ASSLRRSTDTQY
>TRBV6-5|12|-
ASTRRDSTDTQY
>TRBV6-2/TRBV6-3|11|-
ASSSDRNTEAF
>TRBV5-1|13|-
ASSPGISGNSPLH
>TRBV11-2|10|-
ASNQGNTEAF
>TRBV5-6|15|TRBD1
ASSLLDRESPGNTIY